Presented here are 29 T cell receptor beta chains from one specimen sequenced in a study of CD8 T cells in ankylosing spondylitis. TCRdb itself ran the 5' RACE reads through MiXCR, one entry per CDR3 protein. The data show 300,000 to 400,000 distinct CDR3 sequences, around 10% seen once. Specimen: blood, either unsorted or a sorted T cell fraction (not recorded which). The receptor source for this set is a female donor with ankylosing spondylitis or in good health (not recorded which).

The sample holds many counts of this clonotype. The V call is TRBV11-1, the J call TRBJ2-1; TRBD1 agrees at 10 bases. In germline, CDR1 is SGHAT, CDR2 FQDESV (reference sequence). V was pared by 5 bases and J by 4 bases, with 14 bases of the junction left unmatched. This CDR3 is 18 amino acids long. The DNA for the CDR3 is TGTGCCAGCAGCCGTACCAACTCCGGGACAGGGGAATACAATGAGCAGTTCTTC. This translates into CASSRTNSGTGEYNEQFF.

In its sample, this clonotype was seen many times. The chain carries TRBV7-9 and TRBJ2-1; TRBD2 matches 9 bases. The CDR3 is 15 amino acids. Per germline, CDR1 SEHNR and CDR2 FQNEAQ (reference sequence). Trimming cost V 2 bases and J 8 bases; bases outside gene matches: 7. CDR3 sequence: CASSLLAGAVDEQFF. As DNA, the CDR3 is TGTGCCAGCAGCTTATTAGCGGGAGCTGTCGATGAGCAGTTCTTC.

The J gene is TRBJ1-2, the V gene TRBV20-1, with D possibly matching TRBD1 (6 bases). V shed 4 bases and J shed 2 bases, with 14 bases lying between them. The germline gives CDR1 DFQATT, CDR2 SNEGSKA (reference sequence). The CDR3 has 14 amino acids. The CDR3 coding sequence is TGCAGTGCTAAGGGGGGGAGTGTAAACTATGGCTACACCTTC. This encodes CSAKGGSVNYGYTF.

This clonotype was detected many times. The rearrangement links TRBV29-1 to TRBJ2-7; 12 bases map to TRBD1. This CDR3 spans 13 amino acids. The germline gives CDR1 SQVTM, CDR2 ANQGSEA. V dropped 6 bases and J dropped 7; count of bases not matched to a gene: 7. This CDR3 reads CSVGGQGAKEQYF. CDR3 coding DNA: TGCAGCGTCGGGGGACAGGGGGCGAAGGAGCAGTACTTC.

This clonotype was seen ten or more times. This chain links TRBV10-3 with TRBJ2-2, with 8 bases that match TRBD1. The trim removed 7 bases at V and 7 bases at J, leaving 11 bases unmatched. This CDR3 comprises 15 residues. Germline CDR1 and CDR2: ENHRY and SYGVKD. DNA of the CDR3: TGTGCCATCAATGAAAGGGACAGGATAAGCGGGGAGCTGTTTTTT. It translates to CAINERDRISGELFF.

This clonotype was recorded at least ten times. This chain connects TRBV5-1 to TRBJ2-5; possibly TRBD1 for D (5 bases). CDR3 length: 14 amino acids. Germline values: CDR1 SGHRS, CDR2 YFSETQ. Trimming cost V 1 base and J 4 bases, with 11 bases left between them. CDR3 sequence reads: CASSLQGLGETQYF. The CDR3 nucleotides read TGCGCCAGCAGCTTGCAGGGTTTGGGAGAGACCCAGTACTTC.

In its sample, this clonotype was seen a few times. The germline gene is not matched at one end of the junction; a read error may be the cause. This sequence joins TRBV18 and TRBJ2-7; TRBD1 matches 7 bases. Per germline, CDR1 KGHSH and CDR2 LQKENI. This CDR3 is built from 15 residues. The CDR3 DNA follows: TGTGCCAGCTCATCACCAGGGACAGATCCCTACGAGCAGTACTTC. Amino acid sequence: CASSSPGTDPYEQYF.

This clonotype was observed at least ten times. The chain has TRBV5-1 and TRBJ1-3, with D possibly matching TRBD1 (5 bases). Germline V CDR1 and CDR2: SGHRS, YFSETQ. The CDR3 runs to 15 residues. Trimming pared 2 bases from V and 0 bases from J, leaving 9 bases between. The CDR3 nucleotides read TGCGCCAGCAGCTTCCAGGGAACCTCTGGAAACACCATATATTTT. Protein: CASSFQGTSGNTIYF.

This clonotype has just a few counts. Relative to the germline gene, one junction end is altered; a read error may explain this. V is TRBV3-1 and J is TRBJ2-1, with D perhaps TRBD2 (6 bases). The CDR3 sequence is 17 residues long. Germline CDR1 is LGHDT and CDR2 is YNNKEL (reference sequence). CDR3 sequence reads: CACSQADWGRGFNEQFF. In DNA form, the CDR3 reads TGTGCCTGCAGCCAAGCGGATTGGGGACGGGGGTTCAATGAGCAGTTCTTC.

This clonotype has only a few counts. The gene calls are TRBV20-1 and TRBJ2-2; 9 bases are a match to TRBD1. The CDR3 has 15 amino acids. Germline CDR1 is DFQATT and CDR2 is SNEGSKA (reference sequence). DNA for the CDR3: TGCAGCGCCCTAACAGGGGGCAATTTTCCCGGGGAGCTGTTTTTT. It is translated as CSALTGGNFPGELFF.

V and J are TRBV7-2 and TRBJ1-3; no clear D. Trimming removed 4 bases from V and 6 bases from J, with 10 bases in between. Germline V lookup: CDR1 SGHTA, CDR2 FQGNSA. The CDR3 loop spans 13 amino acids. Written as DNA, the CDR3 is TGTGCCAGCAGCTCCCCCCTCATAAACACCATATATTTT. Its translation: CASSSPLINTIYF. Full variable domain (remainder filled in from reference TRBV7-2 and TRBJ1-3): GAGVSQSPSNKVTEKGKDVELRCDPISGHTALYWYRQSLGQGLEFLIYFQGNSAPDKSGLPSDRFSAERTGGSVSTLTIQRTQQEDSAVYLCASSSPLINTIYFGEGSWLTVV.

The chain links TRBV18 to TRBJ2-7, with a weak D call TRBD2 (6 bases). Trimming left V 1 base short and J 5 bases short, with 18 bases between. Germline assignment: CDR1 KGHSH and CDR2 LQKENI. The CDR3 is 16 residues long. DNA for the CDR3: TGTGCCAGCTCACCACAGCCGGGCGGGATTGTACACGAGCAGTACTTC. Its translation is CASSPQPGGIVHEQYF. Full variable domain (outside the CDR3, taken from reference TRBV18 and TRBJ2-7): NAGVMQNPRHLVRRRGQEARLRCSPMKGHSHVYWYRQLPEEGLKFMVYLQKENIIDESGMPKERFSAEFPKEGPSILRIQQVVRGDSAAYFCASSPQPGGIVHEQYFGPGTRLTVT.

Many counts were recorded for this clonotype. The V call is TRBV7-6, the J call TRBJ2-2; TRBD2 aligns across 10 bases. The ends lost 2 bases at V and 0 bases at J; junction bases unmatched: 6. This CDR3 is 18 amino acids long. CDR1 and CDR2 from the germline V gene are SGHVS and FNYEAQ. The DNA for the CDR3 is TGTGCCAGCAGCTTAATACTCGGACTAGCGGCGAACACCGGGGAGCTGTTTTTT. Translating it yields CASSLILGLAANTGELFF.

This clonotype was counted at least ten times. J is TRBJ2-3 and V is TRBV7-9; possibly TRBD1 for D (6 bases). This CDR3 is built from 14 residues. Germline CDR1 reads SEHNR; CDR2 reads FQNEAQ (reference sequence). V lost 5 bases, J lost 4 bases, and 13 bases lay in between. DNA of the CDR3: TGTGCCAGCAGCCCCGGGACATACCCAGATACGCAGTATTTT. Its protein product is CASSPGTYPDTQYF.

This clonotype was counted ten times or more. V usage is TRBV7-2 and J usage is TRBJ2-1; TRBD2 agrees at 12 bases. Germline lookup yields CDR1 SGHTA and CDR2 FQGNSA. This CDR3 is built from 17 residues. J lost 2 bases, V lost 8 bases, and 10 bases had no gene match. For the CDR3, the DNA is TGTGCCAGCTCCGGGACTAGCGGGCGAGTCACCTACAATGAGCAGTTCTTC. Its translation: CASSGTSGRVTYNEQFF.

This clonotype was detected ten times or more. The chain carries TRBV6-2 or TRBV6-3 and TRBJ2-1; 9 positions agree with TRBD2. Germline CDR1 is MNHEY and CDR2 is SVGEGT. The junction had 9 bases not matched to a gene; V was cut back by 6 bases and J by 12 bases. The CDR3 length is 13 residues. The CDR3 reads CASSLAAGGAQFF. The CDR3 nucleotides read TGTGCCAGCAGCTTAGCAGCGGGAGGTGCGCAGTTCTTC.

This clonotype has ten or more counts. As DNA, the CDR3 is TGTGCCACCCCCAGAGGCGTAAACACCGGGGAGCTGTTTTTT. This encodes CATPRGVNTGELFF. The chain carries TRBV28 and TRBJ2-2; D is uncertain. Trimming stripped 10 bases from V and 2 bases from J, with 14 bases between. The CDR3 extends over 14 amino acids. Germline assignment: CDR1 MDHEN and CDR2 SYDVKM.

This clonotype occurred many times. The chain couples TRBV29-1 to TRBJ2-1; tentatively, D is TRBD1 or TRBD2 (5 bases each). Trimming shortened V by 5 bases and J by 5 bases, and 16 bases separated the two germline ends. This CDR3 region has 14 residues. Germline V gene sequence: CDR1 SQVTM, CDR2 ANQGSEA. CDR3 sequence reads: CSVTTGTANNEQFF. Written as DNA, the CDR3 is TGCAGCGTTACGACCGGGACGGCAAACAATGAGCAGTTCTTC.

In its sample, this clonotype was seen many times. The chain recombines TRBV5-5 with TRBJ2-4; D ambiguous. V shed 0 bases and J shed 3 bases, with 13 bases lying between them. This CDR3 is 16 amino acids long. Germline CDR1 is SGHKS and CDR2 is YYEKEE (reference sequence). The CDR3 loop is CASSLDSHVGKNIQYF. CDR3 nucleotide sequence: TGTGCCAGCAGCTTGGACTCCCACGTCGGCAAAAACATTCAGTACTTC.

This clonotype has ten or more counts. The chain has TRBV5-1 and TRBJ1-1; possibly TRBD1 for D (6 bases). CDR1 and CDR2 (germline): SGHRS, YFSETQ. CDR3 length: 14 residues. Trimming removed 4 bases from V and 0 bases from J, with 10 bases in between. CDR3 in amino acids: CASSPGAVNTEAFF. DNA of the CDR3: TGCGCCAGCAGCCCGGGGGCGGTGAACACTGAAGCTTTCTTT.

In its sample, this clonotype was seen many times. This sequence joins TRBV28 and TRBJ1-1; 7 bases are a match to TRBD1. The V gene's germline CDR1 is MDHEN and CDR2 SYDVKM. The CDR3 runs 15 residues. The ends lost 3 bases at V and 5 bases at J; junction bases unmatched: 9. For the CDR3, the DNA is TGTGCCAGCAGTTTTTCCCGACAGGGAGGGACTGAAGCTTTCTTT. Amino acids: CASSFSRQGGTEAFF.

This clonotype was seen many times. V is TRBV29-1 and J is TRBJ2-5; a weak D match, TRBD1 (5 bases). The ends were cut back, 5 bases at V and 4 bases at J, with 8 bases in the middle. The CDR3 is 11 residues long. The germline gives CDR1 SQVTM, CDR2 ANQGSEA. The CDR3 DNA follows: TGCAGCGTTCAGGGTCGAGAGACCCAGTACTTC. Protein sequence: CSVQGRETQYF.

This clonotype was seen more than once but under ten times. The chain employs TRBV5-8 and TRBJ1-2; D may be TRBD1 (5 bases). The CDR3 covers 14 residues. V was shortened by 3 bases and J by 6 bases, with 15 bases between the two germline ends. CDR1 is SGHTS and CDR2 is YDEGEE in the germline V gene. CDR3 protein: CASSSFRDEDGYTF. The CDR3 nucleotides are TGTGCCAGCAGCTCGTTCAGGGATGAAGATGGCTACACCTTC.

This clonotype was seen only a few times. This chain connects TRBV20-1 to TRBJ2-7; 7 bases are a match to TRBD2. This CDR3 has 14 amino acids. Unmatched junction bases numbered 13, after V lost 4 bases and J lost 7 bases. The germline gives CDR1 DFQATT, CDR2 SNEGSKA (reference sequence). The CDR3 bases are TGCAGTGCTAAGCGGGGACCCACCCAGGAAGAGCAGTACTTC. Its protein product is CSAKRGPTQEEQYF.

The gene calls are TRBV28 and TRBJ1-6; 9 bases line up with TRBD1. The length of the CDR3 is 15 residues. The germline V gene has CDR1 MDHEN and CDR2 SYDVKM. Trimming took 5 bases from V and 6 from J; bases not matched to a gene: 5. CDR3 in amino acids: CASSPSTGGNSPLHF. The CDR3 region has the DNA TGTGCCAGCAGTCCTTCGACAGGGGGTAATTCACCCCTCCACTTT. Based on the CDR3 plus reference TRBV28 and TRBJ1-6, the full variable domain is DVKVTQSSRYLVKRTGEKVFLECVQDMDHENMFWYRQDPGLGLRLIYFSYDVKMKEKGDIPEGYSVSREKKERFSLILESASTNQTSMYLCASSPSTGGNSPLHFGNGTRLTVT.

There are many counts of this clonotype. V and J are TRBV5-4 and TRBJ2-3; 9 positions match TRBD2. The CDR3 sequence is 19 residues long. Germline V lookup: CDR1 SGHNT, CDR2 YYREEE (reference sequence). V dropped 1 base and J dropped 0; count of bases not matched to a gene: 12. The CDR3 reads CASSLRAPAGGSSTDTQYF. CDR3 nucleotide sequence: TGTGCCAGCAGCTTGAGGGCGCCAGCGGGGGGTTCTAGCACAGATACGCAGTATTTT. The entire variable domain, with the rest obtained from reference TRBV5-4 and TRBJ2-3, is as follows: ETGVTQSPTHLIKTRGQQVTLRCSSQSGHNTVSWYQQALGQGPQFIFQYYREEENGRGNFPPRFSGLQFPNYSSELNVNALELDDSALYLCASSLRAPAGGSSTDTQYFGPGTRLTVL.

In this sample, this clonotype turned up many times. The CDR3 nucleotides read TGTGCCTCCTACCCCGGGGGTGCCCGCACAGATACGCAGTATTTT. It codes for CASYPGGARTDTQYF. The chain is built from TRBV12-3 or TRBV12-4 and TRBJ2-3, with D possibly matching TRBD2 (6 bases). The CDR3 spans 15 residues. Trimming took 11 bases from V and 1 from J, leaving 19 bases between them.

This clonotype was recorded many times. The V and J genes are TRBV11-2 and TRBJ1-1, with a weak D call TRBD1 (6 bases). Trimming removed 1 base at V and 1 base at J, with 10 bases between. The CDR3 contains 15 residues. Germline V gives CDR1 SGHAT, CDR2 FQNNGV. CDR3 in DNA: TGTGCCAGCAGCTTAGGGGGGCCGGGGAACACTGAAGCTTTCTTT. It codes for CASSLGGPGNTEAFF.

This clonotype was observed many times. The V gene is TRBV20-1, the J gene TRBJ2-2; 8 nucleotides line up with TRBD1. There are 13 residues in the CDR3. Germline V gene sequence: CDR1 DFQATT, CDR2 SNEGSKA (reference sequence). Trimming removed 7 bases from V and 4 bases from J; junction bases left unmatched: 5. The CDR3 loop is CSVGQGGTGELFF. The CDR3 bases are TGCAGTGTCGGACAGGGTGGCACCGGGGAGCTGTTTTTT.